This T cell receptor beta chain was identified during a study of response to subunit inactivated influenza vaccine. Broader study findings: Authors proposed each seasonal influenza vaccination draws in few new T cells.

This clonotype came up many times. Its specificity is unknown. This CDR3 is built from 15 residues. Germline V gene lookup returns CDR1 SGHRS and CDR2 YFSETQ. Trimming took 3 bases from V and 6 from J, leaving 16 bases between them. Each CDR3 protein is one row after TCRdb ran MiXCR on the RT-PCR reads. This sample has a few hundred thousand distinct CDR3 sequences; more than 7% occur once, and the top ten carry around 12%. The rearrangement uses TRBV5-1 and TRBJ1-5, with D possibly being TRBD1 (6 bases). The specimen was PBMCs from blood, collected around 2 years after vaccination. This receptor was identified in a man aged 45-69 years who received an inactivated influenza vaccine. CDR3 sequence: CASSSSGERGQPQHF. CDR3 in DNA: TGCGCCAGCAGCTCCTCAGGGGAGAGGGGTCAGCCCCAGCATTTT.